This passage covers 31 T cell receptor beta chains from one sample sequenced in a study of sequential checkpoint blockade in melanoma. The data were produced by immunoSEQ multiplex PCR, yet TCRdb's version contains in-frame clones alone and is incomplete. The sample lists over 10,000 clones; just under 85% were seen once. This sample's treatment: randomized to nivolumab then ipilimumab (arm A) or the reverse (arm B). The material sequenced was CD8+ T cells sorted from blood (inferred from file names), taken from a patient given nivolumab and ipilimumab in sequence. The receptors were sampled from a human donor with melanoma.

In its sample, this clone is medium-sized. The genes are TRBV19 and TRBJ2-5; TRBD1 aligns across 9 bases. Trimming cost V 8 bases and J 4 bases; bases outside gene matches: 8. Germline V lookup: CDR1 LNHDA, CDR2 SQIVND (reference sequence). This CDR3 has 14 residues. The DNA for the CDR3 is TGTGCCAGTGCGACAGGACAGGGGACAGAGACCCAGTACTTC. It translates to CASATGQGTETQYF.

This clone was counted between two and nine times. The J gene is TRBJ2-1, the V gene TRBV7-2; 9 nucleotides agree with TRBD2. This CDR3 comprises 18 residues. The V gene end was trimmed by 1 base and the J gene end by 0 bases; junction bases not matched to a gene: 7. The germline gives CDR1 SGHTA, CDR2 FQGNSA. The CDR3 spells CASSLVFGSGGSYNEQFF. CDR3 bases: TGTGCCAGCAGCTTAGTTTTTGGTAGCGGGGGCTCCTACAATGAGCAGTTCTTC.

The CDR3 nucleotides read TGTGCCAGCAGTTTCTCCCTCCAGGGAACGCAGTATTTT. The encoded protein is CASSFSLQGTQYF. This chain connects TRBV28 to TRBJ2-3; weak D call: TRBD1 (5 bases). The CDR3 is 13 amino acids. Germline CDR1 MDHEN, CDR2 SYDVKM. The V end was cut by 3 bases, the J end by 9 bases, with 13 bases between.

This chain links TRBV6-5 with TRBJ1-2, with D hard to call. Trimming took 0 bases from V and 4 from J, leaving 6 bases between them. The CDR3 sequence is 13 residues long. Germline CDR1 reads MNHEY; CDR2 reads SVGAGI. CDR3 protein: CASSYSSFYGYTF. CDR3 coding DNA: TGTGCCAGCAGTTACTCGTCCTTCTATGGCTACACCTTC.

This chain uses TRBV2 with TRBJ1-2; 7 bases map to TRBD1. Per germline, CDR1 SNHLY and CDR2 FYNNEI. The V segment lost 7 bases and the J segment 3 bases; nucleotides outside the gene matches: 8. The CDR3 covers 14 residues. CDR3 residues: CASNAGGSHYGYTF. The CDR3 coding sequence is TGTGCCAGCAATGCAGGGGGGAGTCACTATGGCTACACCTTC.

The chain couples TRBV7-9 to TRBJ2-1; TRBD2 agrees at 11 bases. V shed 1 base and J 3 bases; nucleotides not matched to a gene: 5. Germline V gene data show CDR1 as SEHNR and CDR2 as FQNEAQ (reference sequence). The CDR3 covers 17 residues. The CDR3 DNA sequence: TGTGCCAGCAGCTTAGTTGCTAGCGGGGGGAACTACAATGAGCAGTTCTTC. Translation gives CASSLVASGGNYNEQFF.

The rearrangement joins TRBV10-1 to TRBJ2-7; 7 bases fit TRBD2. CDR1 is WNHNN, CDR2 SYGVQD, per germline (reference sequence). V shed 6 bases, J shed 6 bases, and the junction held 8 bases outside the gene matches. The CDR3 extends over 13 amino acids. CDR3: CASSPGPGGEQYF. The CDR3 DNA reads as TGCGCCAGCAGCCCTGGGCCGGGGGGCGAGCAGTACTTC.

For the CDR3, the DNA is TGTGCCAGCAGTTTAGCCGGACAGGGGTATTACGAGCAGTACTTC. This encodes CASSLAGQGYYEQYF. The chain links TRBV27 to TRBJ2-7, with 9 bases aligning to TRBD1. Germline CDR1 MNHEY, CDR2 SMNVEV (reference sequence). Trimming took 2 bases from V and 4 from J; bases not matched to a gene: 6. This CDR3 region has 15 residues.

This chain links TRBV2 with TRBJ1-1, with D maybe TRBD1 (6 bases). CDR1 is SNHLY, CDR2 FYNNEI, per germline. The CDR3 length is 13 residues. V shed 11 bases and J shed 2 bases, with 15 bases lying between them. CDR3: CALGARTNTEAFF. DNA for the CDR3: TGTGCCCTGGGGGCCCGGACTAACACTGAAGCTTTCTTT. The full variable domain, its missing parts supplied by reference TRBV2 and TRBJ1-1, is EPEVTQTPSHQVTQMGQEVILRCVPISNHLYFYWYRQILGQKVEFLVSFYNNEISEKSEIFDDQFSVERPDGSNFTLKIRSTKLEDSAMYFCALGARTNTEAFFGQGTRLTVV.

The CDR3 DNA reads TGTGCCAGCGCCACCCTCGATGGCCCGAACACCGGGGAGCTGTTTTTT. Translated, it gives CASATLDGPNTGELFF. The chain employs TRBV14 and TRBJ2-2; D remains unclear. The V gene lost 8 bases and the J gene lost 0 bases, with 16 bases spanning the gap. CDR1 and CDR2 from the germline V gene are SGHDN and FVKESK. The CDR3 contains 16 residues.

The CDR3 DNA reads as TGTGCCAGAAGCTTCGTCCGTTACGAGCAGTACTTC. This translates into CARSFVRYEQYF. V is TRBV5-3 and J is TRBJ2-7, with no clear D. TRBV5-3 is noted as an ORF with a role that remains uncertain. The V end was cut by 2 bases, the J end by 4 bases, with 7 bases between. The CDR3 loop spans 12 amino acids.

This chain connects TRBV30 to TRBJ1-6; D is unresolved. Germline loops: CDR1 GTSNPN, CDR2 SVGIG (reference sequence). This CDR3 comprises 13 residues. Trimming shortened V by 1 base and J by 7 bases, and 8 bases separated the two germline ends. The CDR3 coding sequence is TGTGCCTGGAGTGACGCGGGGAATTCACCCCTCCACTTT. Amino acid sequence: CAWSDAGNSPLHF.

The rearrangement links TRBV5-8 to TRBJ2-3, with 12 bases matching TRBD2. Germline V gene data show CDR1 as SGHTS and CDR2 as YDEGEE. V dropped 3 bases and J dropped 4; count of bases not matched to a gene: 6. This CDR3 has 16 amino acids. As DNA, the CDR3 is TGTGCCAGCAGCTCCGGACTAGCGGGGAGGGCAGATACGCAGTATTTT. Residues: CASSSGLAGRADTQYF.

The chain combines TRBV5-8 with TRBJ1-5; TRBD1 agrees at 7 bases. Unmatched junction bases numbered 2, after V lost 0 bases and J lost 2 bases. Germline lookup yields CDR1 SGHTS and CDR2 YDEGEE. This CDR3 has 15 residues. The CDR3 sequence is CASSLDTGGNQPQHF. The CDR3 DNA is TGTGCCAGCAGCTTGGACACAGGGGGCAATCAGCCCCAGCATTTT.

V gene TRBV19 combines with J gene TRBJ1-2; no clear D. Trimming removed 3 bases from V and 4 bases from J, with 18 bases in between. This CDR3 is 16 amino acids long. In germline, CDR1 is LNHDA, CDR2 SQIVND (reference sequence). This CDR3 reads CASSISEGRVSYGYTF. CDR3 in DNA: TGTGCCAGTAGTATTTCTGAGGGCAGAGTTAGCTATGGCTACACCTTC.

The gene calls are TRBV6-1 and TRBJ2-1, with a weak D call TRBD2 (5 bases). V lost 6 bases, J lost 7 bases, and 10 bases lay in between. This CDR3 contains 12 residues. Germline V CDR1 and CDR2: MNHNS, SASEGT. The CDR3 nucleotides are TGTGCCAGCAGCGAACCGGGGAATGAGCAGTTCTTC. Its protein is CASSEPGNEQFF.

For this clone: A junction boundary mismatches the germline segment, possibly from a read error. The chain carries TRBV5-8 and TRBJ2-7; tentatively, D is TRBD1 (6 bases). The CDR3 extends over 15 amino acids. CDR1 and CDR2 from the germline V gene are SGHTS and YDEGEE. CDR3 sequence: CASSQGTSRGYEQYF. The CDR3, as DNA: TGCGCCAGCAGCCAAGGGACATCAAGAGGCTACGAGCAGTACTTC.

V and J are TRBV7-9 and TRBJ2-1; a weak D match, TRBD2 (6 bases). Germline CDR1 SEHNR, CDR2 FQNEAQ (reference sequence). The ends were cut back, 5 bases at V and 6 bases at J, with 17 bases in the middle. This CDR3 has 15 residues. The CDR3 region has the DNA TGTGCCAGCAGCGGGCGGTGGGGGGTCGGCAATGAGCAGTTCTTC. This sequence encodes CASSGRWGVGNEQFF.

The chain couples TRBV11-3 to TRBJ1-1; a weak D match, TRBD1 (6 bases). Trimming pared 4 bases from V and 4 bases from J, leaving 22 bases between. This CDR3 is 17 amino acids long. Germline values: CDR1 SGHNT, CDR2 YENEEA. The CDR3 here is CASSYSTITGMGTEAFF. As DNA, the CDR3 is TGTGCCAGCAGCTACTCGACTATAACAGGGATGGGCACTGAAGCTTTCTTT.

J is TRBJ2-7 and V is TRBV7-3; TRBD1 is a possible D gene (5 bases). The V end was cut by 5 bases, the J end by 4 bases, with 9 bases between. The V gene's germline CDR1 is SGHTA and CDR2 FQGTGA. The CDR3 runs to 12 residues. In DNA, the CDR3 is TGTGCCAGCAGCCCTACAGGTTACGAGCAGTACTTC. Its translation is CASSPTGYEQYF.

The chain combines TRBV10-3 with TRBJ1-6, with TRBD1 matching 7 bases. The CDR3 extends over 15 amino acids. Germline V gives CDR1 ENHRY, CDR2 SYGVKD. V lost 0 bases and J lost 7; bases outside the gene matches: 3. The CDR3 DNA follows: TGTGCCATCAGTGAGTCAGGGGGCGGCAATTCACCCCTCCACTTT. It encodes CAISESGGGNSPLHF.

The chain has TRBV23-1 and TRBJ1-2; the match to TRBD1 covers 7 bases. TRBV23-1 falls under the ORF class, with uncertain function. Trimming removed 0 bases from V and 5 bases from J; junction bases left unmatched: 12. This CDR3 comprises 17 residues. The CDR3 nucleotides are TGCGCCAGCAGTCAATCGGATCGAAGTGCAGGGGGGTATGGCTACACCTTC. The encoded protein is CASSQSDRSAGGYGYTF.

The V call is TRBV4-2, the J call TRBJ2-3; possibly TRBD2 for D (6 bases). Between the trimmed V and J ends, which lost 0 bases and 3 bases, there was a span of 10 bases. Germline V lookup: CDR1 LGHNA, CDR2 YNFKEQ. The CDR3 covers 15 residues. The CDR3 region has the DNA TGTGCCAGCAGCCAAGAGGAGGGAGGAACAGATACGCAGTATTTT. Its translation: CASSQEEGGTDTQYF.

This clone was observed once. Germline and junction disagree at one end, which may indicate a read error. V gene TRBV7-7 combines with J gene TRBJ2-1; 8 positions agree with TRBD2. In germline, CDR1 is SSHAT, CDR2 FNYEAQ (reference sequence). The CDR3 extends over 12 amino acids. CDR3 in amino acids: CQIAGYLNEQFF. CDR3 DNA sequence: TGCCAGATAGCGGGGTACCTCAATGAGCAGTTCTTC.

This chain connects TRBV27 to TRBJ1-1; a weak D match, TRBD1 (6 bases). CDR3 length equals 13 residues. Germline V gene lookup returns CDR1 MNHEY and CDR2 SMNVEV (reference sequence). V lost 2 bases and J lost 9, with 13 bases in between. CDR3: CASSLAHRAQAFF. The CDR3 DNA reads as TGTGCCAGCAGTTTAGCCCACAGGGCACAAGCTTTCTTT.

This rearrangement joins TRBV13 to TRBJ2-5; 7 bases fit TRBD1. CDR3 size: 12 residues. J lost 3 bases, V lost 6 bases, and 1 base had no gene match. CDR1 PRHDT and CDR2 FYEKMQ come from the germline V gene (reference sequence). For the CDR3, the DNA is TGTGCCAGCAGGGGACAGAAAGAGACCCAGTACTTC. It codes for CASRGQKETQYF.

V and J are TRBV6-1 and TRBJ2-3; a possible D gene is TRBD2 (6 bases). Germline V gene data show CDR1 as MNHNS and CDR2 as SASEGT. This CDR3 has 15 residues. With 1 base removed from V and 6 bases from J, the gap between germline ends came to 14 bases. In nucleotides, the CDR3 is TGTGCCAGCAGTGAAGGGGGGGTGTCTGAGGATACGCAGTATTTT. Amino acid sequence: CASSEGGVSEDTQYF.

The DNA for the CDR3 is TGTGCCAGCAGCTCTTTGTCGTCGTTTAGCTCCTACGAGCAGTACTTC. Its protein product is CASSSLSSFSSYEQYF. The chain uses TRBV7-8 and TRBJ2-7, with D hard to call. Trimming removed 4 bases from V and 0 bases from J, with 16 bases in between. The CDR3 loop spans 16 amino acids. In germline, CDR1 is SGHVS, CDR2 FQNEAQ.

This chain joins TRBV14 and TRBJ2-7; tentatively, D is TRBD2 (6 bases). The V end lost 0 bases, the J end lost 3 bases, and 9 bases lay between the germline ends. This CDR3 region has 14 residues. Germline V lookup: CDR1 SGHDN, CDR2 FVKESK. CDR3 coding DNA: TGTGCCAGCAGCCAAGAAACCGGGAGCTACGAGCAGTACTTC. It translates to CASSQETGSYEQYF.

In its sample, this clone was seen a few times. The J gene is TRBJ1-1, the V gene TRBV28, with D perhaps TRBD1 (6 bases). The CDR3 totals 15 residues. V gave up 4 bases and J gave up 4 bases, with 16 bases separating them. Germline V gene lookup returns CDR1 MDHEN and CDR2 SYDVKM. In DNA, the CDR3 is TGTGCCAGCAGTTCCCGGGACACAGTGCGCACTGAAGCTTTCTTT. Translation gives CASSSRDTVRTEAFF.

This chain links TRBV4-1 with TRBJ2-7, with D perhaps matching TRBD2 (5 bases). This CDR3 has 17 residues. Germline assignment: CDR1 MGHRA and CDR2 YSYEKL. The V gene lost 1 base and the J gene lost 2 bases, with 18 bases spanning the gap. CDR3 region: CASSQGGRGNHPYEQYF. The DNA of the CDR3 is TGCGCCAGCAGCCAAGGGGGTCGAGGGAATCACCCCTACGAGCAGTACTTC.